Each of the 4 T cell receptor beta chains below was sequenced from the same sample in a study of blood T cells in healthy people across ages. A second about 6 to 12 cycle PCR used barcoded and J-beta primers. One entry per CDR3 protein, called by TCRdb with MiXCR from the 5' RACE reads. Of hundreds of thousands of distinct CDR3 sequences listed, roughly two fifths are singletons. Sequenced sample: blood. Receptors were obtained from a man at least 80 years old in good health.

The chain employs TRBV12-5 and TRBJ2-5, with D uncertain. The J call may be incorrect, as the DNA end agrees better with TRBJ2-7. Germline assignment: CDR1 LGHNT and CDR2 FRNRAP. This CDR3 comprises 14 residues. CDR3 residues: CASGLGSDLTEQYF. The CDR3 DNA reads TGTGCTAGTGGTTTGGGTTCTGACCTCACCGAGCAGTACTTC.

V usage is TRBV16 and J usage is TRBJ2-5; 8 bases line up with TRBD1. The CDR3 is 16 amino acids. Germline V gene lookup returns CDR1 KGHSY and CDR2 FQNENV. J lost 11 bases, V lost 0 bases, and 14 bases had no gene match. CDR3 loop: CASSQSVRDRHNEQYF. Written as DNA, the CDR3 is TGTGCCAGCAGCCAATCTGTTAGGGACAGGCACAATGAGCAGTACTTC.

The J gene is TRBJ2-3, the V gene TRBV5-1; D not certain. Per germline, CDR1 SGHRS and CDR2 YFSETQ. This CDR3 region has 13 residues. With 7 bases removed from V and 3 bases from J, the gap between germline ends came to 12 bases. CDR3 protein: CASGPWETDTQYF. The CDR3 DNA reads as TGCGCCAGCGGGCCGTGGGAAACAGATACGCAGTATTTT.

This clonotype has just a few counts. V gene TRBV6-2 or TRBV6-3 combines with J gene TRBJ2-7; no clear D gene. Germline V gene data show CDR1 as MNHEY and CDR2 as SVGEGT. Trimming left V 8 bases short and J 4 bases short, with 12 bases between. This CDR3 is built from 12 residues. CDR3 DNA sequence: TGTGCCAGCGGCCGCGCCTATTACGAGCAGTACTTC. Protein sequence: CASGRAYYEQYF.